Listed here are 9 T cell receptor beta chains from one sample, sequenced in a study of fetal regulatory T cell absence and autoimmunity. Generated by immunoSEQ multiplex PCR, the TCRdb table keeps only in-frame clones and is missing some. Among 95,000 or so clones listed, 72% were seen once. Sequenced: pancreas tissue. These receptor sequences come from a male donor with IPEX syndrome.

Only one count was recorded for this clone. The V gene is TRBV10-3, the J gene TRBJ1-2, with D maybe TRBD1 (6 bases). Between the trimmed V and J ends, which lost 3 bases and 1 base, there was a span of 12 bases. The CDR3 runs 15 residues. Germline-derived CDR1 and CDR2 are ENHRY and SYGVKD. CDR3 amino acids: CAISDRDKNNYGYTF. The CDR3 DNA reads TGTGCCATCAGTGACCGGGACAAAAATAACTATGGCTACACCTTC.

This clone was counted a few times. CDR3 amino acids: CASSGGVDTEAFF. The DNA for the CDR3 is TGTGCCAGCTCAGGGGGGGTCGACACTGAAGCTTTCTTT. The chain joins TRBV18 to TRBJ1-1; maybe TRBD1 (5 bases). V gave up 5 bases and J gave up 3 bases, with 10 bases separating them. The CDR3 loop spans 13 amino acids. Per the germline V gene, CDR1 is KGHSH and CDR2 is LQKENI.

The chain combines TRBV29-1 with TRBJ2-1; no clear D gene. The length of the CDR3 is 17 residues. Germline CDR1 and CDR2: SQVTM and ANQGSEA. V was shortened by 1 base and J by 4 bases, with 20 bases between the two germline ends. The CDR3: CSVEVPPTETAYNEQFF. The CDR3 bases are TGCAGCGTTGAAGTCCCGCCTACAGAGACTGCGTACAATGAGCAGTTCTTC.

The CDR3 nucleotides read TGTGCCAGCAGCTTTGGGGCCACCTCGGTTCCACGCAATCAGCCCCAGCATTTT. This translates into CASSFGATSVPRNQPQHF. This chain uses TRBV7-9 with TRBJ1-5, with D perhaps TRBD1 (5 bases). Trimming took 3 bases from V and 2 from J, leaving 20 bases between them. The CDR3 spans 18 residues. Germline lookup yields CDR1 SEHNR and CDR2 FQNEAQ (reference sequence).

V usage is TRBV4-2 and J usage is TRBJ2-7, with 8 bases lining up with TRBD1. The CDR3 extends over 15 amino acids. Per germline, CDR1 LGHNA and CDR2 YNFKEQ. Trimming cost V 3 bases and J 5 bases; bases outside gene matches: 9. Here the CDR3 reads CASSHTGTGKNEQYF. The CDR3 bases are TGTGCCAGCAGCCACACCGGGACAGGTAAAAACGAGCAGTACTTC.

The V call is TRBV25-1, the J call TRBJ1-2; 9 bases agree with TRBD1. Germline V lookup: CDR1 MGHDK, CDR2 SYGVNS. With 4 bases clipped from V and 6 bases from J, the junction kept 12 bases outside the gene matches. The CDR3 loop spans 16 amino acids. The CDR3 DNA reads as TGTGCCAGCAGTGTAGGACAGGGGTTCCTTTTACATGGCTACACCTTC. Encoded protein: CASSVGQGFLLHGYTF.

This sequence joins TRBV29-1 and TRBJ2-1; D is undetermined. This CDR3 contains 11 residues. The ends were cut back, 4 bases at V and 1 base at J, with 2 bases in the middle. CDR1 is SQVTM and CDR2 is ANQGSEA in the germline V gene. CDR3 residues: CSVGSYNEQFF. The CDR3 DNA sequence: TGCAGCGTTGGTTCCTACAATGAGCAGTTCTTC.

V usage is TRBV10-3 and J usage is TRBJ2-1; TRBD2 agrees at 11 bases. V dropped 0 bases and J dropped 9; count of bases not matched to a gene: 10. CDR1 is ENHRY and CDR2 is SYGVKD in the germline V gene. The CDR3 consists of 17 residues. The CDR3 reads CAISESASGGLQGEQFF. DNA for the CDR3: TGTGCCATCAGTGAGTCGGCTAGCGGGGGGCTCCAAGGTGAGCAGTTCTTC.

The chain's CDR3 is CASSFDRGRGEQFF. DNA of the CDR3: TGTGCCAGCAGCTTCGACAGGGGGCGGGGTGAGCAGTTCTTC. The J gene is TRBJ2-1, the V gene TRBV9, with 10 bases fitting TRBD1. V lost 4 bases, J lost 9 bases, and 7 bases stayed unmatched. The germline V gene encodes CDR1 SGDLS and CDR2 YYNGEE. The CDR3 contains 14 residues.